This T cell receptor beta chain was retrieved from a study of blood T cells in healthy people across ages. Germline CDR1 MNHEY, CDR2 SVGAGI. The CDR3 contains 15 residues. V was trimmed by 1 base and J by 3 bases, leaving 12 bases between them. Primed by a sample-barcoded 5' primer and a J-beta primer mix, a second PCR proceeded for roughly 6 to 12 cycles. A single record per CDR3 protein comes from TCRdb applying MiXCR to the 5' RACE reads. The data show about 570,000 distinct CDR3 sequences, roughly 28% seen once. There are a few counts of this clonotype. The J gene is TRBJ1-2, the V gene TRBV6-5; weak D call: TRBD1 (6 bases). This receptor was obtained from a woman in her sixties or seventies in good health. The sample taken for sequencing was blood. CDR3 in DNA: TGTGCCAGCAGTTACTACGGCAGGGGCGACTATGGCTACACCTTC. It encodes CASSYYGRGDYGYTF.